The sequence of this T cell receptor beta chain was determined in a study of OX40 agonist ivuxolimab in advanced cancers. Some clones are missing from TCRdb's copy, which holds only in-frame ones; the method was immunoSEQ multiplex PCR. The data hold some 20,000 clones, with 70% to 90% observed a single time. This TCR was recovered from an adult with an advanced solid tumor such as melanoma, head and neck, liver or kidney cancer. Sequencing was performed on CD4+ or CD8+ T cells sorted from blood, taken in a trial of the OX40 agonist ivuxolimab.

The CDR3 protein is CAWSGLSSGNTIYF. The CDR3 DNA reads TGTGCCTGGAGCGGATTAAGCTCTGGAAACACCATATATTTT. The V gene is TRBV30, the J gene TRBJ1-3; D remains unclear. CDR1 and CDR2 (germline): GTSNPN, SVGIG (reference sequence). The CDR3 contains 14 residues. V was cut by 3 bases and J by 0 bases, with 9 bases left in between. Together with reference TRBV30 and TRBJ1-3, the CDR3 gives the full variable domain: SQTIHQWPATLVQPVGSPLSLECTVEGTSNPNLYWYRQAAGRGLQLLFYSVGIGQISSEVPQNLSASRPQDRQFILSSKKLLLSDSGFYLCAWSGLSSGNTIYFGEGSWLTVV.